These T cell receptor beta chains were read from a single sample in a study of T cells after yellow fever vaccination. TCRdb called the 5' RACE reads again in MiXCR, with one record for every CDR3 protein. The sample holds some 320,000 distinct CDR3 sequences, 7.5% to 9.5% seen once. Specimen: CD4+ T cells sorted from PBMCs, collected 5 days after the yellow fever booster vaccination. All receptors derive from a man aged 18 to 30 who received the YFV17D yellow fever vaccine. Each CDR3 is given with its conserved first and last residue. Fields, in order: V gene, J gene, clone size, D gene, CDR3 DNA, CDR3 protein. The D gene is left open where the match is weak. The size of a clone is reported for some rows only, either as once, few or many, or as a class for expanded clones.

V gene: TRBV7-3
J gene: TRBJ1-1
clone size: few
D gene: TRBD1
CDR3 DNA: TGTGCCAGCAGCTTAGATCCCGACAGGGGGGCTGAAGCTTTCTTT
CDR3 protein: CASSLDPDRGAEAFF

V gene: TRBV12-3/TRBV12-4
J gene: TRBJ2-5
clone size: -
D gene: TRBD2
CDR3 DNA: TGTGCCAGCAGTTTATTGCAAGCGGGGGGCATGGAGACCCAGTACTTC
CDR3 protein: CASSLLQAGGMETQYF

V gene: TRBV2
J gene: TRBJ1-5
clone size: few
D gene: -
CDR3 DNA: TGTGCCAGCAGTGAGGGTTGGGGTCAGCCCCAGCATTTT
CDR3 protein: CASSEGWGQPQHF

V gene: TRBV7-2
J gene: TRBJ1-5
clone size: -
D gene: -
CDR3 DNA: TGTGCCAGCAGCTTGTCTTCAGGGCTCCATCAGCCCCAGCATTTT
CDR3 protein: CASSLSSGLHQPQHF

V gene: TRBV7-9
J gene: TRBJ2-1
clone size: few
D gene: TRBD2
CDR3 DNA: TGTGCCAGCAGTTTTACACGGGGGGTTATCGATGAGCAGTTCTTC
CDR3 protein: CASSFTRGVIDEQFF

V gene: TRBV15
J gene: TRBJ2-3
clone size: few
D gene: -
CDR3 DNA: TGTGCCACCAGCAGAGAAGACAGCACAGATACGCAGTATTTT
CDR3 protein: CATSREDSTDTQYF

V gene: TRBV5-4
J gene: TRBJ2-3
clone size: -
D gene: TRBD2
CDR3 DNA: TGTGCCAGCAGCTTCACGGGGGGGCGGACAGATACGCAGTATTTT
CDR3 protein: CASSFTGGRTDTQYF

V gene: TRBV18
J gene: TRBJ2-7
clone size: few
D gene: TRBD1
CDR3 DNA: TGTGCCAGCTCACCACAGGACAGGGGCAACGAGCAGTACTTC
CDR3 protein: CASSPQDRGNEQYF

V gene: TRBV3-1
J gene: TRBJ2-1
clone size: -
D gene: -
CDR3 DNA: TGTGCCAGCAGCCATCTACGGGCTGGCTCCTACAATGAGCAGTTCTTC
CDR3 protein: CASSHLRAGSYNEQFF

V gene: TRBV11-1
J gene: TRBJ1-2
clone size: few
D gene: -
CDR3 DNA: TGTGCCAGCAGCCAGGACGTGCGGGAGGGCTACACCTTC
CDR3 protein: CASSQDVREGYTF

V gene: TRBV4-3
J gene: TRBJ2-5
clone size: many
D gene: TRBD2
CDR3 DNA: TGCGCCAGCAGCCAAGGGACGGGGGGGCAAGAGACCCAGTACTTC
CDR3 protein: CASSQGTGGQETQYF

V gene: TRBV24-1
J gene: TRBJ2-5
clone size: few
D gene: TRBD2
CDR3 DNA: TGTGCCACGGGGACTAGCGGGGGAGAGACCCAGTACTTC
CDR3 protein: CATGTSGGETQYF

V gene: TRBV4-3
J gene: TRBJ2-3
clone size: -
D gene: -
CDR3 DNA: TGCGCCAGCAGCCGGAGCGGGCTGTACACAGATACGCAGTATTTT
CDR3 protein: CASSRSGLYTDTQYF

V gene: TRBV19
J gene: TRBJ2-2
clone size: -
D gene: -
CDR3 DNA: TGTGCCAGTAGGAACAGGCCAGACACCGGGGAGCTGTTTTTT
CDR3 protein: CASRNRPDTGELFF

V gene: TRBV4-2
J gene: TRBJ1-2
clone size: -
D gene: -
CDR3 DNA: TGTGCCAGCAGCCCTAGCGGGGGTCGTGGCTACACCTTC
CDR3 protein: CASSPSGGRGYTF

V gene: TRBV20-1
J gene: TRBJ2-1
clone size: few
D gene: TRBD2
CDR3 DNA: TGCAGTGCTAGGGGCGGGAGCGGGTCACTCGAGCAGTTCTTC
CDR3 protein: CSARGGSGSLEQFF

V gene: TRBV7-6
J gene: TRBJ1-3
clone size: few
D gene: -
CDR3 DNA: TGTGCCAGCAGCTTAGGGACAACAGCCTCTGGAAACACCATATATTTT
CDR3 protein: CASSLGTTASGNTIYF

V gene: TRBV2
J gene: TRBJ1-2
clone size: -
D gene: -
CDR3 DNA: TGTGCCGGCCTGTTAGGAACAGCCTATGGCTACACCTTC
CDR3 protein: CAGLLGTAYGYTF

V gene: TRBV7-8
J gene: TRBJ2-7
clone size: -
D gene: TRBD1
CDR3 DNA: TGTGCCAGCAGCTTAGCCATGACAGGGGCAGACCTGGAGCAGTACTTC
CDR3 protein: CASSLAMTGADLEQYF

V gene: TRBV11-2
J gene: TRBJ1-2
clone size: many
D gene: -
CDR3 DNA: TGTGCCAGCAGCCCCTTGGTGAGCGGGCGCGGTTATGGCTACACCTTC
CDR3 protein: CASSPLVSGRGYGYTF

V gene: TRBV2
J gene: TRBJ2-1
clone size: -
D gene: TRBD2
CDR3 DNA: TGTGCCAGCAGTATCCGACTAGCGAACAATGAGCAGTTCTTC
CDR3 protein: CASSIRLANNEQFF

V gene: TRBV30
J gene: TRBJ2-1
clone size: -
D gene: TRBD2
CDR3 DNA: TGTGCCTGGAGTGAGGGACTAGAGAATGAGCAGTTCTTC
CDR3 protein: CAWSEGLENEQFF

V gene: TRBV28
J gene: TRBJ2-2
clone size: few
D gene: -
CDR3 DNA: TGTGCCAGCAGTTTATGGGCGAACACCGGGGAGCTGTTTTTT
CDR3 protein: CASSLWANTGELFF

V gene: TRBV4-3
J gene: TRBJ2-3
clone size: -
D gene: -
CDR3 DNA: TGCGCCAGCAGCCAAGGCAACAGCCTCACAGATACGCAGTATTTT
CDR3 protein: CASSQGNSLTDTQYF

V gene: TRBV2
J gene: TRBJ2-7
clone size: few
D gene: -
CDR3 DNA: TGTGCCAGCAGTGAAGACAGGTTCAGGGGCGAGCAGTACTTC
CDR3 protein: CASSEDRFRGEQYF

V gene: TRBV6-2/TRBV6-3
J gene: TRBJ2-5
clone size: -
D gene: -
CDR3 DNA: TGTGCCAGCAGCTTGACTTTTGATCAAGAGACCCAGTACTTC
CDR3 protein: CASSLTFDQETQYF

V gene: TRBV29-1
J gene: TRBJ1-1
clone size: many
D gene: -
CDR3 DNA: TGCAGCGTTGAAGTAACAGGGTGGGGCACTGAAGCTTTCTTT
CDR3 protein: CSVEVTGWGTEAFF

V gene: TRBV7-6
J gene: TRBJ2-7
clone size: few
D gene: -
CDR3 DNA: TGTGCCAGCAGCTTAGTAGGGCAGTCCCACGAGCAGTACTTC
CDR3 protein: CASSLVGQSHEQYF

V gene: TRBV2
J gene: TRBJ1-2
clone size: many
D gene: -
CDR3 DNA: TGTGCCAGCAGTGAAGATAGGGACTATGGCTACACCTTC
CDR3 protein: CASSEDRDYGYTF

V gene: TRBV5-1
J gene: TRBJ2-3
clone size: -
D gene: -
CDR3 DNA: TGCGCCAGCGGCGGGGAGGCCACAGATACGCATTATTTT
CDR3 protein: CASGGEATDTHYF

V gene: TRBV4-2
J gene: TRBJ1-1
clone size: many
D gene: -
CDR3 DNA: TGTGCCAGCAGCCAAGATCGGGTTTGGACTGAAGCTTTCTTT
CDR3 protein: CASSQDRVWTEAFF

V gene: TRBV6-2/TRBV6-3
J gene: TRBJ1-5
clone size: -
D gene: TRBD1
CDR3 DNA: TGTGCCAGCAGCCCCCCGGGACAGGATCAGCCCCAGCATTTT
CDR3 protein: CASSPPGQDQPQHF

V gene: TRBV4-3
J gene: TRBJ1-2
clone size: many
D gene: -
CDR3 DNA: TGCGCCAGCAGCCAAGAATCCAGGCAGAACTATGGCTACACCTTC
CDR3 protein: CASSQESRQNYGYTF

V gene: TRBV7-2
J gene: TRBJ1-2
clone size: -
D gene: -
CDR3 DNA: TGTGCCAGCAGCTTAGCTCCGGGACTTCTTAACTATGGCTACACCTTC
CDR3 protein: CASSLAPGLLNYGYTF

V gene: TRBV7-9
J gene: TRBJ2-1
clone size: -
D gene: TRBD2
CDR3 DNA: TGTGCCAGCAGCTCCCGTATTCCTAGCGGTGATGAGCAGTTCTTC
CDR3 protein: CASSSRIPSGDEQFF

V gene: TRBV5-4
J gene: TRBJ2-6
clone size: few
D gene: -
CDR3 DNA: TGTGCCAGCAGCCGCGTAGGGGCCAACGTCCTGACTTTC
CDR3 protein: CASSRVGANVLTF

V gene: TRBV7-9
J gene: TRBJ1-2
clone size: few
D gene: TRBD1
CDR3 DNA: TGTGCCAGCAGCTTCCCGACAGGGGGCAACTATGGCTACACCTTC
CDR3 protein: CASSFPTGGNYGYTF

V gene: TRBV5-1
J gene: TRBJ2-2
clone size: many
D gene: -
CDR3 DNA: TGCGCCAGCAGCCCCGGGGACACTGGCACCGGGGAGCTGTTTTTT
CDR3 protein: CASSPGDTGTGELFF